Sequencing of this TCR beta chain was carried out in a study of T cell responses to AZD1222 COVID-19 vaccine. Across the study: Timing groups of about 4 and about 12 weeks for second doses were pooled.

Some clones are missing from TCRdb's copy, which holds only in-frame ones; the method was immunoSEQ multiplex PCR. The sample has 95,000 to 130,000 clones; almost 90% are singletons. Notes on the study in general: The study found vaccine-associated CD4 TCRs spanning spike, dominant at 160-218 and 743-854. Baseline antibody screening turned up just 6 or 7 seropositive AZD1222 recipients.

The junction had 9 bases not matched to a gene; V was cut back by 3 bases and J by 7 bases. The CDR3 is 16 residues long. Germline lookup yields CDR1 MDHEN and CDR2 SYDVKM. With respect to this clone: Its antigen is currently unknown.

The chain has TRBV28 and TRBJ1-3, with 10 bases fitting TRBD1. This receptor was identified in an adult in good health. Sample: peripheral blood, taken on day 0 of AZD1222 vaccination. The CDR3 reads CASSFTATGGGNTIYF. The CDR3 DNA follows: TGTGCCAGCAGTTTCACCGCGACAGGGGGCGGGAACACCATATATTTT.